These T cell receptor beta chains were read from a single sample in a study of response to subunit inactivated influenza vaccine. TCRdb used MiXCR to reprocess the RT-PCR reads, holding one entry per CDR3 protein. The sample contains some 800,000 distinct CDR3 sequences, roughly 20% of which appear only once. This specimen was PBMCs from blood, taken 5 days after vaccination. The receptors originated from a man aged 50-59 years who received an inactivated influenza vaccine. Each CDR3 is given without its conserved first and last residue. The order of the fields is V gene, J gene, D gene, CDR3 protein. The D gene is left open where the match is weak.

V gene: TRBV5-1; J gene: TRBJ2-2; D gene: NA; CDR3 protein: ASSTGATVGTGELF
V gene: TRBV2; J gene: TRBJ2-5; D gene: TRBD1; CDR3 protein: ASSDGQGSVTQY
V gene: TRBV9; J gene: TRBJ2-3; D gene: TRBD2; CDR3 protein: ASSTGTSGTTDTQY
V gene: TRBV5-1; J gene: TRBJ2-2; D gene: NA; CDR3 protein: ASSFWGRGTGELF
V gene: TRBV6-2/TRBV6-3; J gene: TRBJ2-2; D gene: NA; CDR3 protein: ASSYGRGAGELF
V gene: TRBV6-2/TRBV6-3; J gene: TRBJ2-1; D gene: TRBD2; CDR3 protein: ASSHTTGTSGRGSYNEQF
V gene: TRBV20-1; J gene: TRBJ1-1; D gene: NA; CDR3 protein: SARPITEAF
V gene: TRBV5-6; J gene: TRBJ2-7; D gene: TRBD2; CDR3 protein: ASSLEGTMSY
V gene: TRBV27; J gene: TRBJ2-3; D gene: TRBD2; CDR3 protein: ASFPAGGSTQY
V gene: TRBV6-1; J gene: TRBJ1-6; D gene: TRBD1; CDR3 protein: ASSEGTGVYNSPLH
V gene: TRBV5-5; J gene: TRBJ2-2; D gene: TRBD2; CDR3 protein: ASSLELAGTGELF
V gene: TRBV7-9; J gene: TRBJ2-1; D gene: NA; CDR3 protein: ASSILAWGSYNEQF
V gene: TRBV4-3; J gene: TRBJ2-7; D gene: NA; CDR3 protein: ASSQAVRLNEQY
V gene: TRBV11-1; J gene: TRBJ2-5; D gene: TRBD2; CDR3 protein: ASSNGGASETQY